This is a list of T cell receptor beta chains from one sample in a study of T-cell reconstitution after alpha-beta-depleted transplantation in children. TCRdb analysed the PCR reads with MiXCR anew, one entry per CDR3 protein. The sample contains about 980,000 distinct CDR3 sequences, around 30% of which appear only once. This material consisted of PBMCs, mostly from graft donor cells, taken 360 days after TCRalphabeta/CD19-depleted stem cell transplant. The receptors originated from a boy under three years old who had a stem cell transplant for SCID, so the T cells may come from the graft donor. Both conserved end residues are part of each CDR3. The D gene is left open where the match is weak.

CDR3: CATSAGTTDGDTQYF; V: TRBV24-1; D: -; J: TRBJ2-3
CDR3: CASSVGTGVSPLHF; V: TRBV6-1; D: TRBD1; J: TRBJ1-6
CDR3: CAWSSTANEPQHF; V: TRBV30; D: -; J: TRBJ1-5
CDR3: CASSEKGGTEAFF; V: TRBV6-1; D: -; J: TRBJ1-1
CDR3: CASSSSMGYGYTF; V: TRBV5-1; D: -; J: TRBJ1-2
CDR3: CASSALDRVFYEQYF; V: TRBV27; D: TRBD1; J: TRBJ2-7
CDR3: CSVAMTGGTQYF; V: TRBV29-1; D: TRBD1; J: TRBJ2-5
CDR3: CASSPGTGGTYEQYF; V: TRBV7-6; D: TRBD1; J: TRBJ2-7
CDR3: CASSEGVGRGWNTQYF; V: TRBV10-1; D: -; J: TRBJ2-3
CDR3: CSARDPSSRTIAYNEQFF; V: TRBV20-1; D: -; J: TRBJ2-1
CDR3: CASTDRRSSGANVLTF; V: TRBV5-1; D: TRBD1; J: TRBJ2-6
CDR3: CASSLLLSGQETQYF; V: TRBV7-3; D: -; J: TRBJ2-5
CDR3: CASSQSTFSHEQYF; V: TRBV4-3; D: -; J: TRBJ2-7
CDR3: CASTWDSIGYNEQFF; V: TRBV2; D: TRBD1; J: TRBJ2-1
CDR3: CASARGGAGANVLTF; V: TRBV12-3/TRBV12-4; D: TRBD2; J: TRBJ2-6
CDR3: CASTTEGRGAYNEQFF; V: TRBV9; D: TRBD2; J: TRBJ2-1
CDR3: CASSTPETTHEAFF; V: TRBV12-3/TRBV12-4; D: -; J: TRBJ1-1
CDR3: CASSLGGTGDNEQFF; V: TRBV5-1; D: TRBD1; J: TRBJ2-1
CDR3: CASSFPASGLGEQYF; V: TRBV28; D: TRBD2; J: TRBJ2-7
CDR3: CASSPRTGGPKNIQYF; V: TRBV13; D: TRBD1; J: TRBJ2-4
CDR3: CASNKGGTDTQYF; V: TRBV9; D: -; J: TRBJ2-3
CDR3: CASSLTPGTEANEKLFF; V: TRBV28; D: TRBD1; J: TRBJ1-4
CDR3: CASIPVSSSNTGELFF; V: TRBV6-2/TRBV6-3; D: -; J: TRBJ2-2
CDR3: CASSLRTPDQPQHF; V: TRBV7-2; D: -; J: TRBJ1-5
CDR3: CATSDSTGQGANNEQFF; V: TRBV24-1; D: TRBD1; J: TRBJ2-1
CDR3: CASSYFELGRGLGRETQYF; V: TRBV6-5; D: -; J: TRBJ2-5
CDR3: CASNPGGDTEAFF; V: TRBV5-1; D: -; J: TRBJ1-1
CDR3: CASSRAPIHNEQFF; V: TRBV6-1; D: -; J: TRBJ2-1
CDR3: CASSLRAGLSYNEQFF; V: TRBV7-9; D: TRBD2; J: TRBJ2-1
CDR3: CASTLRWGPYEQYF; V: TRBV27; D: -; J: TRBJ2-7
CDR3: CASSLGRGATQYF; V: TRBV6-2/TRBV6-3; D: -; J: TRBJ2-5
CDR3: CASSLEAGSGTEAFF; V: TRBV7-9; D: -; J: TRBJ1-1
CDR3: CASCFASSTDTQYF; V: TRBV7-9; D: -; J: TRBJ2-3
CDR3: CASSFSNSPWELFF; V: TRBV7-9; D: -; J: TRBJ2-2
CDR3: CASSPEALPGDIQYF; V: TRBV7-8; D: -; J: TRBJ2-4
CDR3: CASSGSGNSYEQYF; V: TRBV2; D: -; J: TRBJ2-7
CDR3: CASRPFRRGPSYEQYF; V: TRBV7-8; D: -; J: TRBJ2-7
CDR3: CASSLNGPAGETQYF; V: TRBV18; D: -; J: TRBJ2-5
CDR3: CASSPPSQGSSYEQYF; V: TRBV7-9; D: -; J: TRBJ2-7
CDR3: CASSPLPGYGELFF; V: TRBV5-1; D: -; J: TRBJ2-2
CDR3: CASSFQGAEQYF; V: TRBV27; D: -; J: TRBJ2-7
CDR3: CASSLADGENIQYF; V: TRBV5-1; D: -; J: TRBJ2-4
CDR3: CATSRDYKYNEQFF; V: TRBV15; D: -; J: TRBJ2-1
CDR3: CSVRDSSYGYTF; V: TRBV29-1; D: TRBD1; J: TRBJ1-2
CDR3: CASSFRPGTANEKLFF; V: TRBV5-5; D: -; J: TRBJ1-4
CDR3: CASSPVPGGVTEAFF; V: TRBV5-1; D: TRBD1; J: TRBJ1-1
CDR3: CASSGRPGQETQYF; V: TRBV5-1; D: -; J: TRBJ2-5
CDR3: CSVWNEKLFF; V: TRBV29-1; D: -; J: TRBJ1-4
CDR3: CASSMRTRGGTDTQYF; V: TRBV5-1; D: -; J: TRBJ2-3
CDR3: CASSLGRVGGTYEQYF; V: TRBV5-1; D: -; J: TRBJ2-7
CDR3: CASSYGGAEYNEQFF; V: TRBV6-5; D: TRBD2; J: TRBJ2-1
CDR3: CASSYRRLAGGRYNEQFF; V: TRBV6-5; D: TRBD2; J: TRBJ2-1
CDR3: CASSYSRARDTQYF; V: TRBV6-5; D: -; J: TRBJ2-3
CDR3: CASSQDWETVPVHGYTF; V: TRBV4-2; D: -; J: TRBJ1-2